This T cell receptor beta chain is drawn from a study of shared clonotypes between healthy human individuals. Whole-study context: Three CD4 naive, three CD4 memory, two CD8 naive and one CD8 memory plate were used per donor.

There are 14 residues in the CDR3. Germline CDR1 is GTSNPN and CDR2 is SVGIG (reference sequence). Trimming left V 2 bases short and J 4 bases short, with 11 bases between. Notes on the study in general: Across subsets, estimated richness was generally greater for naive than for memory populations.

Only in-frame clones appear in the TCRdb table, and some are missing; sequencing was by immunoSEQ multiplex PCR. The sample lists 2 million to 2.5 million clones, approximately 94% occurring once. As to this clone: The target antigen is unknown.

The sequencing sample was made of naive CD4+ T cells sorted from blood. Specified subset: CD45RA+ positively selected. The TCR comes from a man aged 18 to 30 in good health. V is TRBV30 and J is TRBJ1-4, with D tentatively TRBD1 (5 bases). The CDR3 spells CAWSPGHINEKLFF. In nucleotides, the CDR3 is TGTGCCTGGAGTCCCGGACACATTAATGAAAAACTGTTTTTT.